The entry below gives a single T cell receptor (beta chain) sequence along with its context. This receptor's antigen is unknown. Per-base quality was not reported, and no clone a single base away is much larger than it. The data originate from a study of blood T cell repertoires in COVID-19 (dated by TCRdb to 2018 to 2021). Regarding the research as a whole: Samples from collaborators originated in the United States, Italy and Spain and spanned both the acute and convalescent phases of COVID-19. The repertoires were released in a freely available public database meant as a resource for research on the immune response to SARS-CoV-2. HLA class I and class II types, where available, came from metadata supplied by the sample provider rather than from assay-based typing. The samples were drawn from the first 160 participants of the ongoing ImmuneRACE study and from 950 to 1,500 subjects provided by 6 global collaborators. A de-identified subject ID, COVID-19 status, age in years and sex were almost always included in the sample metadata. The material from the prospective study consisted of cDNA or gDNA derived from T cells, B-cell-depleted T cells, or PBMCs. Deeply sampled blood TCRbeta repertoires from subjects exposed to, actively infected with, or recovered from COVID-19 were included in the dataset. What the work shows at the level of the full study, not this receptor alone: How much clinical and demographic metadata was included differed by source and by participant, and the metadata was provided uncurated.

From its cysteine to its phenylalanine, the CDR3 spans 13 amino acids. This entry keeps only the CDR3 DNA: 39 bases, framed from base 1. Per the germline V gene, MNHEY is the CDR1 and SVGAGI is the CDR2. Germline trimming amounts to 7 bases on V and 4 bases on J, with 6 as the count of junction bases outside the gene matches. The collaborating institutions used their own protocols to collect whole blood in K2EDTA tubes. Collaborator samples were shipped for TCRbeta analysis as frozen whole blood, isolated PBMCs, or DNA extracted from either sample type. TCRbeta CDR3 regions were amplified from genomic DNA by means of the immunoSEQ Assay, a bias-controlled multiplex PCR. From the authors' description of their analysis: Nucleated cell counts per sample were estimated from amplification of reference gene primers within the assay. To quantify the absolute abundance of each unique TCRbeta CDR3 rearrangement, sequence reads were collapsed and filtered. For each sample, productive Simpson clonality was calculated by taking the square root of Simpson's diversity index across productive rearrangements. Entries here come from immuneACCESS through TCRdb and include only in-frame sequences with V and J called. Some clones fail to appear in such tables; in the studies checked, an unresolved V gene covers under half of the shortfall, and the cause of the remainder is unknown. V, J and clone size reflect that table, while D and trimming were determined from the DNA. The sample records roughly 40,000 clones, 80% to 90% of which are singletons. Around 8.5% of the sample belongs to the ten largest clones.

The sequencing sample was made of peripheral blood. The chain uses TRBV6-5 and TRBJ1-2; 7 central nucleotides agree with TRBD1. The TCR comes from a man aged 25-40 years with active or convalescent COVID-19. The CDR3: CASKGTDFYGYTF. The sequence in DNA is TGTGCCAGCAAGGGGACAGACTTCTATGGCTACACCTTC.